This T cell receptor (beta chain) was documented in a study of blood T cell repertoires in COVID-19. Study summary: There were acute and convalescent COVID-19 samples, and they came from the United States, Italy and Spain. Sample material is recorded as cDNA or gDNA derived from T cells, B-cell-depleted T cells, or PBMCs.

Per the original data handling: For nucleated cells, counts were estimated from reference gene primer amplification. TCRdb keeps only in-frame clones here, not all; method: immunoSEQ multiplex PCR. That table furnishes V, J and clone size, whereas the DNA furnished D and trimming. The repertoire holds more than 65,000 clones, with approximately 78% as singletons. Trimming cost V 1 base and J 5 bases, with 11 bases left between them. CDR1 SGHDN and CDR2 FVKESK come from the germline V gene. The CDR3 runs 15 residues. Sequencing was performed on peripheral blood. This TCR was recovered from a human donor in a cohort sampled during active COVID-19. This chain uses TRBV14 with TRBJ2-2; no definite D call. The CDR3, as DNA: TGTGCCAGCAGCCAAGCCTACCGGGTGACCGGGGAGCTGTTTTTT. Translating it yields CASSQAYRVTGELFF.